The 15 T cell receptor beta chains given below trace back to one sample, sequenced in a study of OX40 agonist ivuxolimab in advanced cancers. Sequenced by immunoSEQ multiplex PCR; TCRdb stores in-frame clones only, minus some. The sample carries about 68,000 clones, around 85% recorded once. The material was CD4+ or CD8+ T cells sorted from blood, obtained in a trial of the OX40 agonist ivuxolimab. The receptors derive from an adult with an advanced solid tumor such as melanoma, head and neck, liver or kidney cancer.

CDR3 region: CASSSGLAATGELFF. CDR3 bases: TGCGCCAGCAGCTCGGGACTAGCGGCTACCGGGGAGCTGTTTTTT. The chain couples TRBV5-1 to TRBJ2-2, with 11 bases aligning to TRBD2. The CDR3 totals 15 residues. Germline V lookup: CDR1 SGHRS, CDR2 YFSETQ. V lost 3 bases to trimming and J lost 5 bases; unmatched junction nucleotides: 3.

The CDR3 region has the DNA TGTGCCAGCAGTCAGGGAACTGAAGCTTTCTTT. Protein product: CASSQGTEAFF. The gene calls are TRBV6-5 and TRBJ1-1; D may be TRBD1 (5 bases). Germline V CDR1 and CDR2: MNHEY, SVGAGI. The CDR3 sequence is 11 residues long. Trimming stripped 5 bases from V and 5 bases from J, with 6 bases between.

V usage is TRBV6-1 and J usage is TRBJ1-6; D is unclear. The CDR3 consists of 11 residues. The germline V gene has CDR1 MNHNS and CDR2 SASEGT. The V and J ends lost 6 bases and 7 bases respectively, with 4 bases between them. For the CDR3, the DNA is TGTGCCAGCAGAAAAAATTCACCCCTCCACTTT. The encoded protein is CASRKNSPLHF.

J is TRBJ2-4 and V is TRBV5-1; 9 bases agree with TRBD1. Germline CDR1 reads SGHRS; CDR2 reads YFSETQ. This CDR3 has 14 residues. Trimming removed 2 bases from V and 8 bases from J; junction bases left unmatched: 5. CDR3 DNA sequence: TGCGCCAGCAGCTTACAGGGGGCAGGGGACATTCAGTACTTC. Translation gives CASSLQGAGDIQYF.

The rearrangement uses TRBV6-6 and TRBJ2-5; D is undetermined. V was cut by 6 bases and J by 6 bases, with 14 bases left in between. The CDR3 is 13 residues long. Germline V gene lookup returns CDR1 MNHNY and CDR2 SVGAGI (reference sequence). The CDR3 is CASRSSLGKTQYF. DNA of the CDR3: TGTGCCAGCAGGTCCAGCTTGGGGAAGACCCAGTACTTC.

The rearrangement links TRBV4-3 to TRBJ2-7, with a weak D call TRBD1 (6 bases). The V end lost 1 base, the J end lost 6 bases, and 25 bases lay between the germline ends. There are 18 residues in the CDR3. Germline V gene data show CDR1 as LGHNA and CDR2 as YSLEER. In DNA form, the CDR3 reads TGCGCCAGCAGCCAAGGGGTGCCAGGGGCTGCCTCCTCGGGCGAGCAGTACTTC. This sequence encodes CASSQGVPGAASSGEQYF.

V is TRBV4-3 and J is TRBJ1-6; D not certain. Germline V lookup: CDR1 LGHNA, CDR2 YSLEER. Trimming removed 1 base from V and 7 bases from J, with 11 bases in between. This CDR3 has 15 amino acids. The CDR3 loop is CASSQVGWANSPLHF. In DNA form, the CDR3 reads TGCGCCAGCAGCCAAGTAGGATGGGCCAATTCACCCCTCCACTTT.

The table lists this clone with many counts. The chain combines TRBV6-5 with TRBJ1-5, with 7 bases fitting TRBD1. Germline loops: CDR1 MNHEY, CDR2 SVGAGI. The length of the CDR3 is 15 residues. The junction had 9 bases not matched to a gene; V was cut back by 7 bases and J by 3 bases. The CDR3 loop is CASKSSGGINQPQHF. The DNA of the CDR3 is TGTGCCAGCAAATCCTCAGGGGGGATCAATCAGCCCCAGCATTTT.

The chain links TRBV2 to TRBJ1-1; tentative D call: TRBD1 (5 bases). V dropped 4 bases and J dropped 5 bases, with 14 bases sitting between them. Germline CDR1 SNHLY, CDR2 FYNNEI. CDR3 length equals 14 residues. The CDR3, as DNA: TGTGCCAGCAGTGCTAAGGGGCTACTTACTGAAGCTTTCTTT. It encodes CASSAKGLLTEAFF.

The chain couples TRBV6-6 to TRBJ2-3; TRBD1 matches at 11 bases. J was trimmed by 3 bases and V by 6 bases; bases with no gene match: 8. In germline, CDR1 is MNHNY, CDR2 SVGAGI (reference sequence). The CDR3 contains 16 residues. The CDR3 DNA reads TGTGCCAGCAGCCTTCGGACAGGGGGCATGACAGATACGCAGTATTTT. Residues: CASSLRTGGMTDTQYF.

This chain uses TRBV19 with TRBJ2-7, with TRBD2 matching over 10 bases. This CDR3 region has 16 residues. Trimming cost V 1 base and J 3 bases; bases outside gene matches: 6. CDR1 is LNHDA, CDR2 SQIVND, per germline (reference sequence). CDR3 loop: CASSIAASGGYYEQYF. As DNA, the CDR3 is TGTGCCAGTAGTATAGCGGCTAGCGGGGGATACTACGAGCAGTACTTC.

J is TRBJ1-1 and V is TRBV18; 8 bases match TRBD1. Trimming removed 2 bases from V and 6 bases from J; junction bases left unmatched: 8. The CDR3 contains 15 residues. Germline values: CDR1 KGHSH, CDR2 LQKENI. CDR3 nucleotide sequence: TGTGCCAGCTCACCAGGCAGGACAGGGTGGGCTGAAGCTTTCTTT. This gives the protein CASSPGRTGWAEAFF.

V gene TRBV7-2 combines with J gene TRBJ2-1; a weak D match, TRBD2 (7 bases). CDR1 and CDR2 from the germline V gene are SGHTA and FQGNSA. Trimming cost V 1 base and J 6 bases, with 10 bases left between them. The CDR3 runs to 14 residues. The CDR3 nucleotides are TGTGCCAGCAGCTTAGGTGGGGGGGCCAATGAGCAGTTCTTC. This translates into CASSLGGGANEQFF.

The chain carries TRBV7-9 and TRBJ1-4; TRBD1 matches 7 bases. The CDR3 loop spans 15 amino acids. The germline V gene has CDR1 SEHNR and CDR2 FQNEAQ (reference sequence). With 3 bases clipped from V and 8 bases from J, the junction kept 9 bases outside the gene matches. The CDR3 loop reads CASSLTGTSGEKLFF. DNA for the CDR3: TGTGCCAGCAGCTTGACAGGGACATCGGGGGAAAAACTGTTTTTT. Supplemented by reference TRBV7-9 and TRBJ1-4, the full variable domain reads DTGVSQNPRHKITKRGQNVTFRCDPISEHNRLYWYRQTLGQGPEFLTYFQNEAQLEKSRLLSDRFSAERPKGSFSTLEIQRTEQGDSAMYLCASSLTGTSGEKLFFGSGTQLSVL.

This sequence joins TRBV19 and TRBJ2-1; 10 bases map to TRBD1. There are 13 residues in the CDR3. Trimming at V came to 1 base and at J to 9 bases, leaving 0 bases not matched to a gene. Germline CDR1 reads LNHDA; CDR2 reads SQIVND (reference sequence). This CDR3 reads CASSIGTGGEQFF. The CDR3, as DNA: TGTGCCAGTAGTATAGGGACAGGGGGTGAGCAGTTCTTC. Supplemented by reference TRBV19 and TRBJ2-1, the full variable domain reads DGGITQSPKYLFRKEGQNVTLSCEQNLNHDAMYWYRQDPGQGLRLIYYSQIVNDFQKGDIAEGYSVSREKKESFPLTVTSAQKNPTAFYLCASSIGTGGEQFFGPGTRLTVL.